The 28 T cell receptor beta chains given below trace back to one sample, sequenced in a study of blood T cells in healthy people across ages. Alongside a J-beta primer mix, a sample-barcoded 5' primer served in a second PCR lasting 7 to 11 cycles. TCRdb ran MiXCR on the 5' RACE reads and lists one entry per CDR3 protein. The sample lists under 1 million distinct CDR3 sequences, 44% occurring once. Material: blood. The receptors here all came from a man between 60 and 70 years old in good health.

Only a few counts were recorded for this clonotype. V is TRBV9 and J is TRBJ2-5; D is perhaps TRBD2 (5 bases). V gave up 1 base and J gave up 4 bases, with 17 bases separating them. Germline CDR1 is SGDLS and CDR2 is YYNGEE. The CDR3 totals 16 residues. The CDR3 loop reads CASSVTQSYGVETQYF. The CDR3 DNA sequence: TGTGCCAGCAGCGTAACCCAAAGTTACGGGGTAGAGACCCAGTACTTC.

The chain is built from TRBV4-3 and TRBJ2-3; D call uncertain. The CDR3 is 16 residues long. The ends were cut back, 0 bases at V and 0 bases at J, with 10 bases in the middle. The germline gives CDR1 LGHNA, CDR2 YSLEER. This chain's CDR3 is CASSQDWVISTDTQYF. The CDR3 DNA reads TGCGCCAGCAGCCAAGATTGGGTCATTAGCACAGATACGCAGTATTTT.

The V gene is TRBV14, the J gene TRBJ2-7; D perhaps matches TRBD2 (5 bases). The germline V gene has CDR1 SGHDN and CDR2 FVKESK. This CDR3 has 14 residues. V dropped 3 bases and J dropped 3 bases, with 12 bases sitting between them. The CDR3 sequence: CASSQRGPFYEQYF. CDR3 nucleotides: TGTGCCAGCAGCCAGAGAGGGCCCTTCTACGAGCAGTACTTC.

V gene TRBV9 combines with J gene TRBJ2-2; TRBD1 aligns across 7 bases. J lost 6 bases, V lost 4 bases, and 9 bases had no gene match. The germline V gene encodes CDR1 SGDLS and CDR2 YYNGEE. This CDR3 has 15 amino acids. The CDR3 coding sequence is TGTGCCAGCAGCCCTTTCCAGACAGGGTCCGGGGAGCTGTTTTTT. Encoded protein: CASSPFQTGSGELFF.

Note on this clonotype: One junction end does not reproduce the germline sequence, and a read error may be involved. J is TRBJ1-1 and V is TRBV4-3; the D gene is possibly TRBD1 (5 bases). The V gene's germline CDR1 is LGHNA and CDR2 YSLEER. This CDR3 contains 15 residues. DNA for the CDR3: TGCGCCAGCATCCAAGACAAGGGGACCTTCTCTGAAGCTTTCTTT. As protein: CASIQDKGTFSEAFF.

This chain uses TRBV5-1 with TRBJ1-4; D uncertain. V shed 0 bases and J shed 5 bases, with 14 bases lying between them. Germline loops: CDR1 SGHRS, CDR2 YFSETQ. CDR3 size: 16 residues. In DNA, the CDR3 is TGCGCCAGCAGCTTGGCCGCGGGGAGTGGGAATGAAAAACTGTTTTTT. It codes for CASSLAAGSGNEKLFF.

The chain uses TRBV5-6 and TRBJ2-3, with a weak D call TRBD2 (6 bases). Germline CDR1 and CDR2: SGHDT and YYEEEE. The V end lost 7 bases, the J end lost 1 base, and 13 bases lay between the germline ends. The CDR3 contains 14 residues. The DNA of the CDR3 is TGTGCCAGCTTAGGGGCTAGCGGCACAGATACGCAGTATTTT. Protein: CASLGASGTDTQYF.

CDR3: CASSYVERYEQYF. The CDR3 DNA reads as TGTGCCAGCAGTTACGTTGAGCGTTACGAGCAGTACTTC. This sequence joins TRBV6-2 or TRBV6-3 and TRBJ2-7; D not certain. Germline-derived CDR1 and CDR2 are MNHEY and SVGEGT. Trimming shortened V by 2 bases and J by 4 bases, and 9 bases separated the two germline ends. The CDR3 contains 13 residues.

The chain combines TRBV20-1 with TRBJ2-7; a possible D gene is TRBD1 (5 bases). V was trimmed by 3 bases and J by 1 base, leaving 10 bases between them. This CDR3 comprises 13 residues. The germline gives CDR1 DFQATT, CDR2 SNEGSKA (reference sequence). CDR3 sequence (DNA): TGCAGTGCTAGTAAGGACACATCCTACGAGCAGTACTTC. It encodes CSASKDTSYEQYF.

This clonotype has just a few counts. This chain joins TRBV6-5 and TRBJ2-7; D perhaps matches TRBD2 (5 bases). The V gene's germline CDR1 is MNHEY and CDR2 SVGAGI. The V end was cut by 4 bases, the J end by 7 bases, with 23 bases between. This CDR3 comprises 16 residues. The CDR3 sequence is CASSSSAELDLREQYF. Written as DNA, the CDR3 is TGTGCCAGCAGTTCCTCAGCGGAACTGGATCTACGGGAGCAGTACTTC.

The V gene is TRBV7-2, the J gene TRBJ2-7, with TRBD1 identical over 10 bases. The CDR3 totals 15 residues. V lost 1 base, J lost 7 bases, and 7 bases stayed unmatched. From germline, CDR1 is SGHTA and CDR2 FQGNSA. The CDR3 region has the DNA TGTGCCAGCAGCTTAGAGGGGACAGGGGTTAGGGAGCAGTACTTC. Protein: CASSLEGTGVREQYF.

This clonotype was seen more than once but under ten times. CDR3 region: CASSHSGTAKSYEQYF. The CDR3 coding sequence is TGTGCCAGCAGCCATTCTGGGACCGCTAAATCCTACGAGCAGTACTTC. The chain has TRBV7-9 and TRBJ2-7; perhaps D is TRBD1 or TRBD2 (5 bases each). V lost 5 bases and J lost 1, with 18 bases in between. There are 16 residues in the CDR3. Germline values: CDR1 SEHNR, CDR2 FQNEAQ (reference sequence).

V and J are TRBV20-1 and TRBJ2-7; D might be TRBD1 (6 bases). Germline values: CDR1 DFQATT, CDR2 SNEGSKA (reference sequence). This CDR3 has 13 residues. Trimming stripped 4 bases from V and 3 bases from J, with 13 bases between. This chain's CDR3 is CSAINRDNYEQYF. CDR3 sequence (DNA): TGCAGTGCTATTAACCGGGACAACTACGAGCAGTACTTC.

There are a few counts of this clonotype. The J gene is TRBJ1-2, the V gene TRBV12-3 or TRBV12-4; D ambiguous. This CDR3 contains 13 residues. V lost 6 bases, J lost 2 bases, and 10 bases lay in between. Here the CDR3 DNA reads TGTGCCAGCAGGTCGCCGGGGAACTATGGCTACACCTTC. Amino acids: CASRSPGNYGYTF.

V usage is TRBV9 and J usage is TRBJ2-7; maybe TRBD2 (7 bases). From germline, CDR1 is SGDLS and CDR2 YYNGEE. The V and J ends lost 2 bases and 9 bases respectively, with 15 bases between them. This CDR3 is 13 amino acids long. The CDR3 bases are TGTGCCAGCAGCGTCGGACAGCGGGAACGGCAGTACTTC. It codes for CASSVGQRERQYF.

This sequence joins TRBV7-2 and TRBJ1-4, with D tentatively TRBD1 (5 bases). The V gene's germline CDR1 is SGHTA and CDR2 FQGNSA. This CDR3 has 16 amino acids. Trimming took 2 bases from V and 7 from J, leaving 17 bases between them. The CDR3 region has the DNA TGTGCCAGCAGCTTACAGCGGGGCCGGATGGGTGAAAAACTGTTTTTT. It translates to CASSLQRGRMGEKLFF.

The chain recombines TRBV10-3 with TRBJ2-2, with 7 bases that match TRBD2. This CDR3 spans 16 amino acids. The V segment lost 0 bases and the J segment 0 bases; nucleotides outside the gene matches: 1. Germline CDR1 and CDR2: ENHRY and SYGVKD. As DNA, the CDR3 is TGTGCCATCAGTGAGTCAGGGAGGGCGAACACCGGGGAGCTGTTTTTT. It specifies CAISESGRANTGELFF.

The rearrangement uses TRBV5-1 and TRBJ2-4, with 11 positions matching TRBD1. The J call could be wrong; TRBJ2-7 is a better fit for the DNA end. CDR3 size: 17 residues. Germline CDR1 is SGHRS and CDR2 is YFSETQ. The CDR3 sequence is CASSPRWTGGASYEQYF. In DNA, the CDR3 is TGCGCCAGCAGCCCGAGGTGGACAGGGGGCGCTTCGTACGAGCAGTACTTC.

The CDR3 sequence: CASSLPGQGMNTEAFF. The DNA of the CDR3 is TGTGCCAGCAGCTTACCCGGACAGGGAATGAACACTGAAGCTTTCTTT. The V and J genes are TRBV7-2 and TRBJ1-1; 8 bases fit TRBD1. V lost 2 bases and J lost 0; bases outside the gene matches: 5. Looked up from germline, CDR1 is SGHTA and CDR2 is FQGNSA. The CDR3 extends over 16 amino acids.

V and J are TRBV27 and TRBJ2-7, with D unresolved. Per the germline V gene, CDR1 is MNHEY and CDR2 is SMNVEV (reference sequence). Trimming took off 2 bases at V and 2 bases at J, with 13 bases between the two ends. The CDR3 loop spans 15 amino acids. CDR3 protein: CASSLIRAAPYEQYF. The CDR3 coding sequence is TGTGCCAGCAGTTTAATTCGGGCAGCCCCCTACGAGCAGTACTTC.

The CDR3 nucleotides are TGTGCCAGCATGGACAGGGGGCACGAGCAGTACTTC. It codes for CASMDRGHEQYF. J is TRBJ2-7 and V is TRBV27; 11 bases fit TRBD1. V trimming: 7 bases; J trimming: 5 bases; junction bases outside the gene matches: 1. This CDR3 comprises 12 residues. The germline CDR1 and CDR2 sequences are MNHEY and SMNVEV (reference sequence).

This clonotype was detected once. The V gene is TRBV7-9, the J gene TRBJ2-7; 9 nucleotides line up with TRBD1. Trimming at V came to 0 bases and at J to 5 bases, leaving 5 bases not matched to a gene. The CDR3 is made up of 15 amino acids. Germline V gives CDR1 SEHNR, CDR2 FQNEAQ (reference sequence). The CDR3 sequence: CASSLAAQGANEQYF. CDR3 bases: TGTGCCAGCAGCTTAGCGGCACAGGGGGCGAACGAGCAGTACTTC.

V usage is TRBV10-3 and J usage is TRBJ2-1; perhaps TRBD1 as D (8 bases). V was shortened by 4 bases and J by 7 bases, with 11 bases between the two germline ends. The CDR3 runs 13 residues. The germline gives CDR1 ENHRY, CDR2 SYGVKD. The CDR3 sequence: CAISVQGGNEQFF. The CDR3 DNA is TGTGCCATCAGTGTACAGGGGGGGAATGAGCAGTTCTTC.

This clonotype was counted many times. V gene TRBV7-2 combines with J gene TRBJ2-5; no definite D call. The length of the CDR3 is 14 residues. The V end was cut by 4 bases, the J end by 5 bases, with 14 bases between. CDR1 is SGHTA, CDR2 FQGNSA, per germline. DNA for the CDR3: TGTGCCAGCAGCTCCCACGGCCCCCGGGAGACCCAGTACTTC. Its protein is CASSSHGPRETQYF.

The rearrangement uses TRBV12-3 or TRBV12-4 and TRBJ2-5; TRBD1 might be the D (6 bases). This CDR3 contains 14 residues. Trimming pared 5 bases from V and 1 base from J, leaving 11 bases between. This CDR3 reads CASSTTGRQETQYF. The CDR3 DNA follows: TGTGCCAGCAGTACCACAGGGCGCCAAGAGACCCAGTACTTC.

The gene calls are TRBV24-1 and TRBJ2-3; D not resolved. The CDR3 runs 14 residues. Germline V gives CDR1 KGHDR, CDR2 SFDVKD. The germline V and J ends were trimmed by 3 bases and 4 bases, with 10 bases remaining between them. CDR3 nucleotides: TGTGCCACCAGTGATCCTCTAGGACCAGATACGCAGTATTTT. This codes for CATSDPLGPDTQYF.

The rearrangement links TRBV15 to TRBJ1-4; D possibly corresponds to TRBD1 (6 bases). Germline values: CDR1 LNHNV, CDR2 YYDKDF (reference sequence). The CDR3 is made up of 19 amino acids. With 1 base removed from V and 3 bases from J, the gap between germline ends came to 21 bases. The CDR3 loop reads CATSRGRGGVAGSNEKLFF. DNA of the CDR3: TGTGCCACCAGCAGAGGTCGAGGGGGAGTGGCTGGATCTAATGAAAAACTGTTTTTT.

Remarks on this clonotype: With a much larger clone just one base away, this may be a read error. CDR3 nucleotide sequence: TGTGCCGGCAGCTTGTCGGGACAGGGGGTCTATGGCTACACCTTC. Its translation: CAGSLSGQGVYGYTF. The V and J genes are TRBV5-5 and TRBJ1-2, with 11 bases fitting TRBD1. Germline CDR1 is SGHKS and CDR2 is YYEKEE (reference sequence). This CDR3 has 15 residues.